A single sample is the source of the 6 T cell receptor beta chains below, sequenced in a study of CD8 T cells in Susac syndrome. With random hexamers, reverse transcription was performed on roughly 0.45 to 1 ug of RNA. MiXCR, applied by TCRdb to the immunoSEQ multiplex PCR reads, yields one record per CDR3 protein. The repertoire consists of under 150,000 distinct CDR3 sequences, with just under 95% occurring once and the leading ten covering around 0.15%. Sequencing was done on a sample of CD4+ T cells from PBMCs. These receptors all stem from a human donor with Susac syndrome.

The chain employs TRBV20-1 and TRBJ2-1; 15 bases match TRBD2. Germline CDR1 DFQATT, CDR2 SNEGSKA (reference sequence). Germline trimming cut 6 bases from V and 6 bases from J; bases unmatched to any gene: 0. The length of the CDR3 is 13 residues. CDR3 in DNA: TGCAGTGCGGGACTAGCGGGGGGCAATGAGCAGTTCTTC. The encoded protein is CSAGLAGGNEQFF.

The rearrangement joins TRBV12-3 or TRBV12-4 to TRBJ2-3; a weak D match, TRBD1 (6 bases). This CDR3 region has 13 residues. V lost 8 bases and J 5 bases, leaving 14 bases between the germline ends. CDR3 loop: CASLGPGVDTQYF. Here the CDR3 DNA reads TGTGCCAGCCTAGGGCCAGGGGTAGATACGCAGTATTTT.

CDR3 region: CATSEKSTGELFF. As DNA, the CDR3 is TGTGCCACCAGTGAAAAATCCACCGGGGAGCTGTTTTTT. This chain links TRBV24-1 with TRBJ2-2, with no clear D. V was clipped by 4 bases and J by 4 bases, with 6 bases between them. The CDR3 runs 13 residues. In germline, CDR1 is KGHDR, CDR2 SFDVKD.

The table lists this clonotype with a count of one. J is TRBJ2-3 and V is TRBV20-1; no clear D gene. V was shortened by 4 bases and J by 0 bases, with 11 bases between the two germline ends. CDR3 size: 14 residues. Germline values: CDR1 DFQATT, CDR2 SNEGSKA (reference sequence). The CDR3 DNA reads as TGCAGTGCTATTTGGTCTGGCAGCACAGATACGCAGTATTTT. Translation gives CSAIWSGSTDTQYF.

The gene calls are TRBV20-1 and TRBJ2-4; 9 bases fit TRBD2. V was clipped by 6 bases and J by 0 bases; unmatched bases: 3. Germline CDR1 reads DFQATT; CDR2 reads SNEGSKA (reference sequence). The CDR3 extends over 14 amino acids. Written as DNA, the CDR3 is TGCAGTGCGGGGACTAGCCGAGCCAAAAACATTCAGTACTTC. This gives the protein CSAGTSRAKNIQYF.

This clonotype was seen only once. V is TRBV4-1 and J is TRBJ2-7; 8 nucleotides line up with TRBD2. The CDR3 runs to 17 residues. V gave up 8 bases and J gave up 0 bases; unmatched junction bases: 15. Germline V gene sequence: CDR1 MGHRA, CDR2 YSYEKL. The CDR3 loop reads CASRRVAGKSTSYEQYF. The CDR3 DNA reads TGCGCCAGCCGCCGGGTAGCGGGAAAATCAACCTCCTACGAGCAGTACTTC.